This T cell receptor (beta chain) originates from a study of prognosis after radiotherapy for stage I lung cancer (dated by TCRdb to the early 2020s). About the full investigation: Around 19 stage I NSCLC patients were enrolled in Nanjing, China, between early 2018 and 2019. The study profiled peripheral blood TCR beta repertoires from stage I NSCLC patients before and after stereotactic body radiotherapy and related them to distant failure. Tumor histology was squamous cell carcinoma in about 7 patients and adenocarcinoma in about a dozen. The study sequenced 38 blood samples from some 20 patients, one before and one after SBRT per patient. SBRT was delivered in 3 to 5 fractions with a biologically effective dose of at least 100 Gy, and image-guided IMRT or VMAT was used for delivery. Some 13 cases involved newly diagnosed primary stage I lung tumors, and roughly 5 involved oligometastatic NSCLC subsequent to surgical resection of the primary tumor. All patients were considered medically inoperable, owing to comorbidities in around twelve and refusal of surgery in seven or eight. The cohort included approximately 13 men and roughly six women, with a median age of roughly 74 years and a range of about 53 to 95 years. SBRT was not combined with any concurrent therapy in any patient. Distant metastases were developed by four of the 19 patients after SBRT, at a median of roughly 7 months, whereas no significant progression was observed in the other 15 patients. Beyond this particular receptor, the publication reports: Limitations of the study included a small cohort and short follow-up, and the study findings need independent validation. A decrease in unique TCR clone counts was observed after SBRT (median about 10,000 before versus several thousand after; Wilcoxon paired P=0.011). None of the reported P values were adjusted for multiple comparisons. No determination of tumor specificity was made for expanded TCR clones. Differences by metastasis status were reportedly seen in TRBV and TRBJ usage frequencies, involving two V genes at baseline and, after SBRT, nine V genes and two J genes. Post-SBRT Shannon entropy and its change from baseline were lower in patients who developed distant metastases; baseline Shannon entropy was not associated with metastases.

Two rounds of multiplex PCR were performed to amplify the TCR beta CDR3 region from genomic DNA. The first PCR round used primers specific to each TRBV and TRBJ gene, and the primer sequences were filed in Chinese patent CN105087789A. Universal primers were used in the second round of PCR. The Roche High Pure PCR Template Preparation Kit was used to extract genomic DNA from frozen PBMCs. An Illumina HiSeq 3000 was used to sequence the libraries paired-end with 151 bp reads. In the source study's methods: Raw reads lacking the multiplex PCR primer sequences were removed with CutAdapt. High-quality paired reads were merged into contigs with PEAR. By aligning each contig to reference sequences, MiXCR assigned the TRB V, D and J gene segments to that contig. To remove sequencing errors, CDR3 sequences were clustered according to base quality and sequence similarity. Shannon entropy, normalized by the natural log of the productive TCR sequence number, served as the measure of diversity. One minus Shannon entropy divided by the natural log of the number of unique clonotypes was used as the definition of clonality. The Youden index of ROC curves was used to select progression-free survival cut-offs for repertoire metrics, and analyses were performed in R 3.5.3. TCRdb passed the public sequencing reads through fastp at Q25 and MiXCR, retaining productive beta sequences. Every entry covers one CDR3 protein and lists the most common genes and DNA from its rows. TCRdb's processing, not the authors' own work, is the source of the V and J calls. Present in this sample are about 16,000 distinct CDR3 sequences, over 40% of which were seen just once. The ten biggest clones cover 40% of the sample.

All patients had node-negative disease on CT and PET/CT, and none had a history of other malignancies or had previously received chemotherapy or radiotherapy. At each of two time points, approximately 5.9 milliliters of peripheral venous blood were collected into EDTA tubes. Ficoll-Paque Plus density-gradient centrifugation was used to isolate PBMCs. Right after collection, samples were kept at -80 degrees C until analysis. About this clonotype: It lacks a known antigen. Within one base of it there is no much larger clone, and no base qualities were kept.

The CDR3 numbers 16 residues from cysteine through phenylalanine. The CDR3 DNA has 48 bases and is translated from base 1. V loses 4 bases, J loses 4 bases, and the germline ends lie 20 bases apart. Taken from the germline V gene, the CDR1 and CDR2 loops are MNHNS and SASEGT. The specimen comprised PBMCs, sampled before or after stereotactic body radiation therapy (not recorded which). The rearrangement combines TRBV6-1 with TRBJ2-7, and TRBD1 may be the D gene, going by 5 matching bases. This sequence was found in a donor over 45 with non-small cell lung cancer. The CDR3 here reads CASSGSKSREGYEQYF. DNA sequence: TGTGCCAGCAGTGGGAGTAAGTCCAGGGAAGGGTACGAGCAGTACTTC.